Listed below are T cell receptor beta chains from one sample, sequenced in a study of CD8+ T cells in alopecia areata. Here immunoSEQ multiplex PCR was the method, and the copy in TCRdb shows in-frame clones only, minus some. This sample yields fewer than 250,000 clones, of which less than 70% are seen a single time; about 1.3% belongs to the top ten. The sample in question was CD4+ T cells sorted from blood, obtained between weeks 47 and 50, from a patient treated with tofacitinib. The receptor source for this set is a human donor with alopecia areata. CDR3s include the opening cysteine and the closing phenylalanine or tryptophan. The order of the fields is D gene, clone size, CDR3 length, V gene, J gene, CDR3 DNA, CDR3 protein. The D gene is left open where the match is weak. Not all rows give a size; the values are once, few, many and, for expanded clones, a class.

D: .
size: once
length: 17
V: TRBV4-1
J: TRBJ2-2
DNA: TGCGCCAGCAGCCTAAGCCGACAGGACGCGAACACCGGGGAGCTGTTTTTT
CDR3: CASSLSRQDANTGELFF

D: .
size: .
length: 13
V: TRBV5-1
J: TRBJ1-1
DNA: TGCGCCAGCAGAGGGACGGACAACACTGAAGCTTTCTTT
CDR3: CASRGTDNTEAFF

D: .
size: .
length: 14
V: TRBV27
J: TRBJ2-7
DNA: TGTGCCAGCAGCCAAAGCCCACGACCCTACGAGCAGTACTTC
CDR3: CASSQSPRPYEQYF

D: TRBD1
size: .
length: 13
V: TRBV29-1
J: TRBJ2-7
DNA: TGCAGCGCCGAGGGACAGGCTCTACACGAGCAGTACTTC
CDR3: CSAEGQALHEQYF

D: .
size: few
length: 13
V: TRBV19
J: TRBJ1-1
DNA: TGTGCCAGTAAGGGCCCCGTCGACACTGAAGCTTTCTTT
CDR3: CASKGPVDTEAFF

D: .
size: .
length: 14
V: TRBV30
J: TRBJ2-2
DNA: TGTGCCTGGAGTCTGACAGGGAACACCGGGGAGCTGTTTTTT
CDR3: CAWSLTGNTGELFF

D: .
size: few
length: 14
V: TRBV19
J: TRBJ1-1
DNA: TGTGCCAGTAGTCCGGAAGTAAAGAACACTGAAGCTTTCTTT
CDR3: CASSPEVKNTEAFF

D: TRBD1
size: .
length: 15
V: TRBV4-3
J: TRBJ1-2
DNA: TGCGCCAGCAGCCAAGAATACGGGACAGGTAGTGGCTACACCTTC
CDR3: CASSQEYGTGSGYTF

D: .
size: .
length: 14
V: TRBV4-3
J: TRBJ1-5
DNA: TGCGCCAGCAGGCCACCTCTGGGCAATCAGCCCCAGCATTTT
CDR3: CASRPPLGNQPQHF

D: .
size: .
length: 13
V: TRBV9
J: TRBJ1-2
DNA: TGTGCCAGCAGCGTAGTCGAATCGGGCGGCTACACCTTC
CDR3: CASSVVESGGYTF

D: .
size: once
length: 14
V: TRBV30
J: TRBJ1-5
DNA: TGTGCCTGGAGCGGGGAGTTCCATGGGGAGCCCCAGCATTTT
CDR3: CAWSGEFHGEPQHF

D: .
size: .
length: 15
V: TRBV29-1
J: TRBJ1-2
DNA: TGCAGCGTTGCTTTGCGGCAGGTCGTTAACTATGGCTACACCTTC
CDR3: CSVALRQVVNYGYTF

D: TRBD1
size: .
length: 14
V: TRBV27
J: TRBJ2-5
DNA: TGTGCCAGCAGTCGCGGACAGGGTAGGGAGACCCAGTACTTC
CDR3: CASSRGQGRETQYF

D: .
size: .
length: 13
V: TRBV29-1
J: TRBJ2-2
DNA: TGCAGCGTTTCGAAAGTGAACACCGGGGAGCTGTTTTTT
CDR3: CSVSKVNTGELFF

D: TRBD1
size: .
length: 14
V: TRBV30
J: TRBJ1-2
DNA: TGTGCCTGGATCCAGGGGGCAAAGAACTATGGCTACACCTTC
CDR3: CAWIQGAKNYGYTF

D: TRBD1
size: .
length: 14
V: TRBV27
J: TRBJ2-7
DNA: TGTGCCAGCAGGAAGCGGGACAGGGGCTACGAGCAGTACTTC
CDR3: CASRKRDRGYEQYF

D: .
size: few
length: 13
V: TRBV27
J: TRBJ1-5
DNA: TGTGCCAGCAGTTTAATAGGGGGTGGGCCCCAGCATTTT
CDR3: CASSLIGGGPQHF

D: .
size: few
length: 15
V: TRBV6-5
J: TRBJ1-2
DNA: TGTGCCAGCTGTCGGACCACGACCCTTAACTATGGCTACACCTTC
CDR3: CASCRTTTLNYGYTF

D: .
size: many
length: 16
V: TRBV6-4
J: TRBJ1-6
DNA: TGTGCCAGCAGTTCCAGGGATCAACGTTATAATTCACCCCTCCACTTT
CDR3: CASSSRDQRYNSPLHF

D: TRBD1
size: .
length: 14
V: TRBV9
J: TRBJ1-5
DNA: TGTGCCAGCAGGTCCGGGACAGGGACAAGGCCCCAGCATTTT
CDR3: CASRSGTGTRPQHF

D: TRBD2
size: .
length: 15
V: TRBV7-9
J: TRBJ2-1
DNA: TGTGCCAGCTTGCGGGGGGGAATCTCCTACAATGAGCAGTTCTTC
CDR3: CASLRGGISYNEQFF

D: .
size: once
length: 14
V: TRBV6-5
J: TRBJ2-7
DNA: TGTGCCAGCAGGGGGGCCTCACCCGAGTACGAGCAGTACTTC
CDR3: CASRGASPEYEQYF

D: .
size: .
length: 16
V: TRBV7-2
J: TRBJ2-3
DNA: TGTGCCAGCAGCTTAGCAGATTCTCCAAATCTGGGTACGCAGTATTTT
CDR3: CASSLADSPNLGTQYF

D: .
size: .
length: 11
V: TRBV30
J: TRBJ2-7
DNA: TGTGCCTGCCAGAGCTCCTACGAGCAGTACTTC
CDR3: CACQSSYEQYF

D: .
size: once
length: 13
V: TRBV30
J: TRBJ2-7
DNA: TGTGCCTGGAGTTCGTTCAGGTGGGGCGAGCAGTACTTC
CDR3: CAWSSFRWGEQYF

D: .
size: .
length: 12
V: TRBV19
J: TRBJ2-7
DNA: TGTGCCAGTAGTAACATGGACTACGAGCAGTACTTC
CDR3: CASSNMDYEQYF

D: TRBD1
size: .
length: 15
V: TRBV5-1
J: TRBJ2-1
DNA: TGCGCCAGCAGCACCGGGACAGGGATCTACAATGAGCAGTTCTTC
CDR3: CASSTGTGIYNEQFF

D: .
size: .
length: 16
V: TRBV30
J: TRBJ2-7
DNA: TGTGCCTGGAGTAAACCACCGACGATGAGCTCCTACGAGCAGTACTTC
CDR3: CAWSKPPTMSSYEQYF

D: .
size: .
length: 13
V: TRBV30
J: TRBJ1-2
DNA: TGTGCCTGGAGTGCGGTAGGGTCCTATGGCTACACCTTC
CDR3: CAWSAVGSYGYTF